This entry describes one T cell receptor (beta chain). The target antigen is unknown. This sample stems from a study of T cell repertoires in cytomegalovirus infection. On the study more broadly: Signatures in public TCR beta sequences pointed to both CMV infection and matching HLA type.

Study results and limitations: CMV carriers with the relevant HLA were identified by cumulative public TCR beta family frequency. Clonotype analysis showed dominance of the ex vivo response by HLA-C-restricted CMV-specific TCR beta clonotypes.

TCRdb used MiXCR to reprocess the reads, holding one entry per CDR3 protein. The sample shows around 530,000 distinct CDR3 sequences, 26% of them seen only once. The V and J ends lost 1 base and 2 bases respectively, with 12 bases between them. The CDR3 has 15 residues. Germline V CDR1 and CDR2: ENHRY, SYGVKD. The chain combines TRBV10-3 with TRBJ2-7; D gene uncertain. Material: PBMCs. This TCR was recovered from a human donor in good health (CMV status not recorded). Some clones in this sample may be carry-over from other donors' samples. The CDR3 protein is CAISELRKTTYEQYF. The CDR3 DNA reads TGTGCCATCAGTGAGTTACGAAAGACAACCTACGAGCAGTACTTC.